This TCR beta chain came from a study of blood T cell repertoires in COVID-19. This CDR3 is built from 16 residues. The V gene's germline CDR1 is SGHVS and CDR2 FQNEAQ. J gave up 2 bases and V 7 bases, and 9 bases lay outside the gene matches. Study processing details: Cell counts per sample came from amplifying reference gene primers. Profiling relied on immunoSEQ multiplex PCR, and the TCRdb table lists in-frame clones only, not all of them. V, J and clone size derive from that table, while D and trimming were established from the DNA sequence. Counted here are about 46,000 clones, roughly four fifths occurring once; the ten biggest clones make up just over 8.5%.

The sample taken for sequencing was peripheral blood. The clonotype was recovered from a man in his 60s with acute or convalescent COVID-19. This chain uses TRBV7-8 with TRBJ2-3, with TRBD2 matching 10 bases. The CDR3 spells CASTLASGGVTDTQYF. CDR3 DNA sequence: TGTGCCAGCACCCTAGCTAGCGGGGGAGTCACAGATACGCAGTATTTT.